What follows are 22 T cell receptor beta chains derived from one specimen sequenced in a study of cytomegalovirus exposure and HLA in healthy donors. The PCR made use of 60 Vbeta and 13 Jbeta primers. The protocol was immunoSEQ multiplex PCR, while the TCRdb copy is restricted to in-frame clones and leaves out a portion. This table has just under 80,000 clones, over 60% appearing once. The sample comprised PBMCs. The receptors originated from a man in his forties in good health and CMV-seronegative.

The chain carries TRBV18 and TRBJ2-7; the match to TRBD2 covers 9 bases. Germline CDR1 and CDR2: KGHSH and LQKENI. The junction had 5 bases not matched to a gene; V was cut back by 1 base and J by 4 bases. This CDR3 is built from 15 residues. The CDR3 sequence is CASSPRSSGSYEQYF. CDR3 bases: TGTGCCAGCTCACCACGGAGTAGCGGGAGTTACGAGCAGTACTTC. Supplemented by reference TRBV18 and TRBJ2-7, the full variable domain reads NAGVMQNPRHLVRRRGQEARLRCSPMKGHSHVYWYRQLPEEGLKFMVYLQKENIIDESGMPKERFSAEFPKEGPSILRIQQVVRGDSAAYFCASSPRSSGSYEQYFGPGTRLTVT.

CDR3 coding DNA: TGTGCCAGCAGCCCATTCCTAGCGAACAATGAGCAGTTCTTC. Residues: CASSPFLANNEQFF. The chain employs TRBV7-9 and TRBJ2-1, with D possibly matching TRBD2 (6 bases). In germline, CDR1 is SEHNR, CDR2 FQNEAQ (reference sequence). The CDR3 has 14 residues. V lost 5 bases to trimming and J lost 5 bases, with 13 bases between them.

This chain uses TRBV28 with TRBJ1-5; 7 bases are a match to TRBD1. This CDR3 spans 17 amino acids. Germline V lookup: CDR1 MDHEN, CDR2 SYDVKM. The V segment lost 4 bases and the J segment 0 bases; nucleotides outside the gene matches: 9. The CDR3 DNA follows: TGTGCCAGCAGTTCCCGGGACAGCCTTTATAGCAATCAGCCCCAGCATTTT. This gives the protein CASSSRDSLYSNQPQHF.

V and J are TRBV9 and TRBJ2-3; weak D call: TRBD2 (6 bases). Germline values: CDR1 SGDLS, CDR2 YYNGEE. The V end was cut by 6 bases, the J end by 4 bases, with 18 bases between. The CDR3 runs 15 residues. The CDR3 DNA reads TGTGCCAGCACCTTGGGGGGACTGGGACCAGATACGCAGTATTTT. It specifies CASTLGGLGPDTQYF. The variable domain in full, with the rest retrieved from reference TRBV9 and TRBJ2-3, is DSGVTQTPKHLITATGQRVTLRCSPRSGDLSVYWYQQSLDQGLQFLIQYYNGEERAKGNILERFSAQQFPDLHSELNLSSLELGDSALYFCASTLGGLGPDTQYFGPGTRLTVL.

The chain employs TRBV14 and TRBJ2-3, with 7 bases aligning to TRBD2. The CDR3 covers 13 residues. Germline CDR1 and CDR2: SGHDN and FVKESK. V trimming: 2 bases; J trimming: 10 bases; junction bases outside the gene matches: 6. CDR3 loop: CASSQSQRGPQYF. The CDR3 DNA sequence: TGTGCCAGCAGCCAATCGCAGCGGGGTCCGCAGTATTTT.

The V gene is TRBV7-9, the J gene TRBJ1-5; 7 bases line up with TRBD1. The CDR3 totals 17 residues. In germline, CDR1 is SEHNR, CDR2 FQNEAQ (reference sequence). Trimming cost V 5 bases and J 1 base; bases outside gene matches: 11. The CDR3 spells CASSLVGTVDSNQPQHF. CDR3 DNA: TGTGCCAGCAGCCTAGTCGGGACAGTCGACAGCAATCAGCCCCAGCATTTT. The full variable domain, with the rest looked up from reference TRBV7-9 and TRBJ1-5, is DTGVSQNPRHKITKRGQNVTFRCDPISEHNRLYWYRQTLGQGPEFLTYFQNEAQLEKSRLLSDRFSAERPKGSFSTLEIQRTEQGDSAMYLCASSLVGTVDSNQPQHFGDGTRLSIL.

This clone has just a few counts. This rearrangement joins TRBV6-6 to TRBJ2-3; a weak D match, TRBD1 (6 bases). The V end lost 0 bases, the J end lost 3 bases, and 10 bases lay between the germline ends. Per the germline V gene, CDR1 is MNHNY and CDR2 is SVGAGI (reference sequence). The CDR3 loop spans 15 amino acids. The CDR3 nucleotides are TGTGCCAGCAGTTACTCGGGCAGGGGAACAGATACGCAGTATTTT. It encodes CASSYSGRGTDTQYF.

This clone was picked up one time. The J gene is TRBJ2-1, the V gene TRBV11-1, with D possibly matching TRBD1 (5 bases). The CDR3 contains 16 residues. In germline, CDR1 is SGHAT, CDR2 FQDESV (reference sequence). V shed 5 bases and J shed 3 bases, with 17 bases lying between them. The CDR3 nucleotides read TGTGCCAGCAGCCGTTTAGGGGCCAGGGACTACAATGAGCAGTTCTTC. Amino acid sequence: CASSRLGARDYNEQFF. The entire variable domain, with the rest obtained from reference TRBV11-1 and TRBJ2-1, is as follows: EAEVAQSPRYKITEKSQAVAFWCDPISGHATLYWYRQILGQGPELLVQFQDESVVDDSQLPKDRFSAERLKGVDSTLKIQPAELGDSAMYLCASSRLGARDYNEQFFGPGTRLTVL.

V gene TRBV19 combines with J gene TRBJ2-7, with D maybe TRBD1 (6 bases). V gave up 2 bases and J gave up 1 base, with 12 bases separating them. The CDR3 has 15 residues. CDR1 and CDR2 (germline): LNHDA, SQIVND (reference sequence). The CDR3 protein is CASSISGDPSYEQYF. The CDR3 bases are TGTGCCAGTAGTATATCAGGGGATCCGTCCTACGAGCAGTACTTC.

This clone was counted a single time. J is TRBJ2-2 and V is TRBV7-8; 12 bases align to TRBD2. The CDR3 runs 16 residues. V lost 5 bases, J lost 5 bases, and 6 bases stayed unmatched. Germline lookup yields CDR1 SGHVS and CDR2 FQNEAQ. The CDR3 region is CASSPSTSGRTGELFF. In nucleotides, the CDR3 is TGTGCCAGCAGCCCCTCGACTAGCGGGAGAACCGGGGAGCTGTTTTTT.

The J gene is TRBJ2-2, the V gene TRBV6-6; 8 positions match TRBD1. The CDR3 extends over 16 amino acids. Germline lookup yields CDR1 MNHNY and CDR2 SVGAGI (reference sequence). The J segment lost 7 bases and the V segment lost 4 bases, leaving 11 bases of the junction unmatched. This CDR3 reads CASSSSRTGSIGELFF. The CDR3 region has the DNA TGTGCCAGCAGTTCCTCCCGGACAGGGTCGATCGGGGAGCTGTTTTTT.

The V call is TRBV6-5, the J call TRBJ2-1, with TRBD1 matching 9 bases. Losses at the gene ends were 0 bases for V and 8 bases for J; bases not matched to a gene: 8. The CDR3 has 16 amino acids. Germline V CDR1 and CDR2: MNHEY, SVGAGI. DNA for the CDR3: TGTGCCAGCAGTTACTCGACCGGGACAGGGTTCTATGAGCAGTTCTTC. It translates to CASSYSTGTGFYEQFF.

V gene TRBV19 combines with J gene TRBJ2-3, with 12 bases fitting TRBD1. CDR3 length: 15 residues. Germline lookup yields CDR1 LNHDA and CDR2 SQIVND (reference sequence). The J segment lost 6 bases and the V segment lost 4 bases, leaving 5 bases of the junction unmatched. Written as DNA, the CDR3 is TGTGCCAGTAGTAACCGGGACAGGGGGCCCGATACGCAGTATTTT. This sequence encodes CASSNRDRGPDTQYF.

The rearrangement links TRBV19 to TRBJ1-1; TRBD1 matches at 7 bases. The CDR3 is made up of 14 amino acids. V trimming: 3 bases; J trimming: 2 bases; junction bases outside the gene matches: 3. CDR1 LNHDA and CDR2 SQIVND come from the germline V gene (reference sequence). The CDR3 protein is CASSIRGGNTEAFF. The CDR3 DNA is TGTGCCAGTAGTATTCGAGGGGGCAACACTGAAGCTTTCTTT. Full variable domain (rest looked up from reference TRBV19 and TRBJ1-1): DGGITQSPKYLFRKEGQNVTLSCEQNLNHDAMYWYRQDPGQGLRLIYYSQIVNDFQKGDIAEGYSVSREKKESFPLTVTSAQKNPTAFYLCASSIRGGNTEAFFGQGTRLTVV.

This chain joins TRBV27 and TRBJ1-4; a weak D match, TRBD1 (6 bases). Trimming removed 0 bases at V and 7 bases at J, with 12 bases between. CDR1 and CDR2 from the germline V gene are MNHEY and SMNVEV (reference sequence). CDR3 length: 15 residues. CDR3 sequence (DNA): TGTGCCAGCAGTTTATCGAACCAGGGGTTTGAAAAACTGTTTTTT. Its protein product is CASSLSNQGFEKLFF.

This clone was picked up a small number of times. This sequence joins TRBV7-3 and TRBJ1-2; the match to TRBD1 covers 9 bases. Germline assignment: CDR1 SGHTA and CDR2 FQGTGA. This CDR3 contains 14 residues. V lost 5 bases to trimming and J lost 3 bases; unmatched junction nucleotides: 4. This chain's CDR3 is CASSPQGADYGYTF. The CDR3 nucleotides are TGTGCCAGCAGCCCACAGGGGGCGGACTATGGCTACACCTTC.

The chain employs TRBV15 and TRBJ2-3; 7 bases are shared with TRBD1. Per the germline V gene, CDR1 is LNHNV and CDR2 is YYDKDF (reference sequence). V was pared by 3 bases and J by 5 bases, with 11 bases of the junction left unmatched. CDR3 length equals 16 residues. Written as DNA, the CDR3 is TGTGCCACCAGCAGTCTCTCGACAGGGTTAGGAGATACGCAGTATTTT. Translation gives CATSSLSTGLGDTQYF. Full variable domain (rest looked up from reference TRBV15 and TRBJ2-3): DAMVIQNPRYQVTQFGKPVTLSCSQTLNHNVMYWYQQKSSQAPKLLFHYYDKDFNNEADTPDNFQSRRPNTSFCFLDIRSPGLGDTAMYLCATSSLSTGLGDTQYFGPGTRLTVL.

The V and J genes are TRBV28 and TRBJ1-2; D may be TRBD1 (6 bases). CDR1 is MDHEN and CDR2 is SYDVKM in the germline V gene. There are 13 residues in the CDR3. V was trimmed by 3 bases and J by 7 bases, leaving 12 bases between them. CDR3 residues: CASSFQGPVGYTF. CDR3 coding DNA: TGTGCCAGCAGTTTTCAGGGGCCGGTTGGCTACACCTTC.

The chain uses TRBV19 and TRBJ1-2; 9 positions agree with TRBD1. CDR3 size: 12 residues. CDR1 LNHDA and CDR2 SQIVND come from the germline V gene (reference sequence). V lost 10 bases to trimming and J lost 5 bases; unmatched junction nucleotides: 5. This chain's CDR3 is CATGTGNYGYTF. CDR3 nucleotides: TGTGCCACGGGGACAGGGAATTATGGCTACACCTTC.

V is TRBV9 and J is TRBJ2-1; TRBD2 aligns across 8 bases. The CDR3 covers 15 residues. Losses at the gene ends were 7 bases for V and 5 bases for J; bases not matched to a gene: 11. CDR1 SGDLS and CDR2 YYNGEE come from the germline V gene. The CDR3 here is CASGSSGSDHNEQFF. In DNA, the CDR3 is TGTGCCAGCGGTTCGAGCGGGAGCGACCACAATGAGCAGTTCTTC.

The rearrangement joins TRBV30 to TRBJ2-3, with 13 bases aligning to TRBD2. The CDR3 is made up of 13 amino acids. V trimming: 5 bases; J trimming: 7 bases; junction bases outside the gene matches: 3. Germline V CDR1 and CDR2: GTSNPN, SVGIG (reference sequence). The CDR3 DNA reads as TGTGCCTGGGGGGGACTAGCGGGGTATACGCAGTATTTT. Its translation: CAWGGLAGYTQYF. Complete variable domain (other parts from reference TRBV30 and TRBJ2-3): SQTIHQWPATLVQPVGSPLSLECTVEGTSNPNLYWYRQAAGRGLQLLFYSVGIGQISSEVPQNLSASRPQDRQFILSSKKLLLSDSGFYLCAWGGLAGYTQYFGPGTRLTVL.

This sequence joins TRBV7-8 and TRBJ1-5; 9 bases are shared with TRBD1. V shed 5 bases and J 4 bases; nucleotides not matched to a gene: 3. Germline CDR1 is SGHVS and CDR2 is FQNEAQ. The CDR3 is 14 amino acids. This chain's CDR3 is CASSPDRGNQPQHF. The DNA for the CDR3 is TGTGCCAGCAGCCCGGACAGGGGTAATCAGCCCCAGCATTTT.